Listed below are T cell receptor beta chains from one sample, sequenced in a study of T cell repertoires in cytomegalovirus infection. No antigen is known for these receptors. TCRdb processed the reads anew with MiXCR; each CDR3 protein has one entry. In the table there are about 52,000 distinct CDR3 sequences, roughly 20% of which are singletons. The sample in question was CD8+ T cells from cultured PBMCs, obtained from culture after CMV antigen stimulation. The source is a human donor in good health (CMV status not recorded). Some clones in this sample may be carry-over from other donors' samples. Both conserved end residues are part of each CDR3. D genes are given only for firm matches. Part of the rows lack a size; the others show once, few, many or a class for expanded clones.

d_call,clone_size,v_call,j_call,cdr3_aa,cdr3_nt
NA,few,TRBV19,TRBJ2-3,CASSIPLRGTTDTQYF,TGTGCCAGTAGTATACCCCTCCGAGGGACGACAGATACGCAGTATTTT
TRBD1,NA,TRBV7-2,TRBJ1-3,CASSSPDRDGDTIYF,TGTGCCAGCAGCTCCCCGGACAGGGACGGGGACACCATATATTTT
TRBD1,few,TRBV6-1,TRBJ1-1,CATSLSGGNTEAFF,TGTGCCACCTCCCTTTCAGGGGGGAACACTGAAGCTTTCTTT
NA,NA,TRBV5-1,TRBJ1-1,CASSPTENTEAFF,TGCGCCAGCAGTCCCACAGAGAACACTGAAGCTTTCTTT
NA,NA,TRBV7-8,TRBJ1-5,CASSLAIVATPNQPQHF,TGTGCCAGCAGCTTAGCGATAGTCGCAACACCGAATCAGCCCCAGCATTTT
TRBD2,NA,TRBV5-1,TRBJ2-1,CASSISGGANEQFF,TGCGCCAGCAGTATTAGCGGGGGGGCCAATGAGCAGTTCTTC
TRBD1,NA,TRBV4-1,TRBJ2-7,CASSQDRGHEQYF,TGCGCCAGCAGCCAGGACAGGGGCCACGAGCAGTACTTC
NA,NA,TRBV6-2/TRBV6-3,TRBJ2-1,CASCEKSNWDEQFF,TGTGCCAGCTGTGAGAAGTCGAATTGGGATGAGCAGTTCTTC
TRBD1,many,TRBV7-3,TRBJ2-6,CASSPRTGSGANVLTF,TGTGCCAGCAGCCCCCGGACAGGCTCTGGGGCCAACGTCCTGACTTTC
NA,NA,TRBV7-2,TRBJ2-7,CASSQNAAHEQYF,TGTGCCAGCAGCCAAAATGCGGCCCACGAGCAGTACTTC
NA,NA,TRBV12-3/TRBV12-4,TRBJ1-1,CASTLTGFTEAFF,TGTGCCAGCACCCTCACAGGGTTTACTGAAGCTTTCTTT
TRBD1,NA,TRBV27,TRBJ1-4,CASSVDRVSEKLFF,TGTGCCAGCAGTGTCGACAGGGTTAGTGAAAAACTGTTTTTT
NA,few,TRBV7-2,TRBJ2-7,CASSLNTGPYEQYF,TGTGCCAGCAGCTTAAATACAGGGCCCTACGAGCAGTACTTC
NA,NA,TRBV7-2,TRBJ1-1,CASSLNIHTEAFF,TGTGCCAGCAGCTTAAATATCCACACTGAAGCTTTCTTT
TRBD1,NA,TRBV28,TRBJ1-4,CASSFPGTGVGEKLFF,TGTGCCAGCAGTTTCCCCGGGACAGGGGTGGGAGAAAAACTGTTTTTT
NA,NA,TRBV4-1,TRBJ1-1,CASSQAGYMNTEAFF,TGCGCCAGCAGCCAAGCGGGCTACATGAACACTGAAGCTTTCTTT
NA,few,TRBV2,TRBJ2-3,CASRGSNQYF,TGTGCCAGCAGGGGTTCTAATCAGTATTTT
TRBD2,NA,TRBV12-3/TRBV12-4,TRBJ2-1,CASNSGTSGFEQFF,TGTGCCAGCAACTCCGGGACTAGCGGTTTTGAGCAGTTCTTC
NA,NA,TRBV7-7,TRBJ2-7,CASSFSDSYEQYF,TGTGCCAGCAGCTTCTCAGACAGCTACGAGCAGTACTTC
TRBD2,few,TRBV5-4,TRBJ2-1,CASSLDPSGINEQFF,TGTGCCAGCAGCTTGGACCCTAGCGGGATAAATGAGCAGTTCTTC
TRBD2,few,TRBV14,TRBJ2-7,CASSQGFVWTSNEQYF,TGTGCCAGCAGCCAAGGTTTTGTGTGGACTAGCAACGAGCAGTACTTC
NA,NA,TRBV4-1,TRBJ2-2,CASSQDWGGGELFF,TGCGCCAGCAGCCAAGATTGGGGAGGCGGGGAGCTGTTTTTT
NA,NA,TRBV7-9,TRBJ1-1,CGSSSNSGNTEAFF,TGTGGCAGCAGTTCTAATTCGGGTAACACTGAAGCTTTCTTT
TRBD1,NA,TRBV11-1,TRBJ2-7,CASSLRRTGTTYEQYF,TGTGCCAGCAGCTTACGTAGGACAGGGACGACCTACGAGCAGTACTTC
NA,few,TRBV7-8,TRBJ1-6,CASRPPNSPLHF,TGTGCCAGCAGGCCACCAAATTCACCCCTCCACTTT
NA,NA,TRBV11-1,TRBJ2-1,CASSPLLGYNEQFF,TGTGCCAGCAGCCCCCTTCTGGGATACAATGAGCAGTTCTTC
NA,many,TRBV7-2,TRBJ2-7,CASSLVAQSSYEQYF,TGTGCCAGCAGCTTAGTAGCGCAATCCTCCTACGAGCAGTACTTC
TRBD1,NA,TRBV4-2,TRBJ1-4,CASSQDRGQGVEKLFF,TGTGCCAGCAGCCAAGATCGGGGACAGGGAGTCGAAAAACTGTTTTTT
NA,many,TRBV7-6,TRBJ2-2,CASSLEPGTGELFF,TGTGCCAGCAGCTTAGAACCTGGTACCGGGGAGCTGTTTTTT
NA,once,TRBV7-9,TRBJ1-2,CASSSDWDSDPYGYTF,TGTGCCAGCAGCTCGGACTGGGACTCTGACCCCTATGGCTACACCTTC
NA,NA,TRBV2,TRBJ2-1,CASSDSPYNEQFF,TGTGCCAGCAGTGATTCACCCTACAATGAGCAGTTCTTC
TRBD1,few,TRBV28,TRBJ1-2,CASSSTIQGPGSGYTF,TGTGCCAGCAGTTCAACGATACAGGGGCCTGGGTCTGGCTACACCTTC
TRBD1,few,TRBV12-3/TRBV12-4,TRBJ1-2,CASIRQGTYGYTF,TGTGCCAGCATTCGACAGGGAACCTATGGCTACACCTTC
NA,NA,TRBV27,TRBJ2-1,CASSLSKGGNEQFF,TGTGCCAGCAGCCTGTCGAAAGGGGGGAATGAGCAGTTCTTC
NA,NA,TRBV12-3/TRBV12-4,TRBJ1-1,CASSLGAEAFF,TGTGCCAGCAGTTTAGGGGCTGAAGCTTTCTTT
NA,NA,TRBV6-4,TRBJ2-1,CASSASAPGYEQFF,TGTGCCAGCAGTGCTAGCGCCCCGGGCTATGAGCAGTTCTTC